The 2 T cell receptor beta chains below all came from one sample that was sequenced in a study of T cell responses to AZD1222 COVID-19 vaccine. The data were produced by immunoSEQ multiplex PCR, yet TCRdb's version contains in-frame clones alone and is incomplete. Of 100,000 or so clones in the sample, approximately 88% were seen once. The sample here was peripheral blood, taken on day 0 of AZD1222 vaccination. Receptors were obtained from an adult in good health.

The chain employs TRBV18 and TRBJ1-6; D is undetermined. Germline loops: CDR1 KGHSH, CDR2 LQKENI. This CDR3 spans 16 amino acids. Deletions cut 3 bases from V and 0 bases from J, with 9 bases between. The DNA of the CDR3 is TGTGCCAGCTCACCGATGGCGAGCTCCTATAATTCACCCCTCCACTTT. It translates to CASSPMASSYNSPLHF.

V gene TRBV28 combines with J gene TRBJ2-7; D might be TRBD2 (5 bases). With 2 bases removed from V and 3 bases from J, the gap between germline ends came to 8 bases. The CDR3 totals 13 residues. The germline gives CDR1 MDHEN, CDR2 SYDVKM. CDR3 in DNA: TGTGCCAGCAGTTTACCGGACTTCTACGAGCAGTACTTC. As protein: CASSLPDFYEQYF.